The clone carrying this TCR beta chain was recorded only once. What it recognizes is unknown. The data are from a study of cytomegalovirus exposure and HLA in healthy donors. Points from the study as a whole: Many donors carried some public TCRs, although rarity characterized most TCR sequences. The authors listed approximately 150 TCR beta chains as cytomegalovirus-associated. In vitro testing confirmed three CMV-associated chains as specific for CMV antigens.

Method: immunoSEQ multiplex PCR; TCRdb's copy keeps in-frame clones and lacks some. Found here are 200,000 to 250,000 clones, around 90% of them singletons; the top ten hold 2%. It was the roughly 130-subject validation cohort, separate from the roughly 700-subject first cohort, to which the donors belonged. CDR3 size: 16 residues. The V gene end was trimmed by 5 bases and the J gene end by 6 bases; junction bases not matched to a gene: 12. Germline V gene lookup returns CDR1 SGHRS and CDR2 YFSETQ. The sample taken for sequencing was PBMCs. This sequence joins TRBV5-1 and TRBJ2-1, with TRBD1 matching over 9 bases. The TCR sequence derives from a woman in her late teens or twenties in good health and CMV-seropositive. The CDR3 loop reads CASSLSATGGPNEQFF. In nucleotides, the CDR3 is TGCGCCAGCAGTCTCTCCGCGACAGGGGGACCCAATGAGCAGTTCTTC. Drawing the rest from reference TRBV5-1 and TRBJ2-1, the complete variable domain is KAGVTQTPRYLIKTRGQQVTLSCSPISGHRSVSWYQQTPGQGLQFLFEYFSETQRNKGNFPGRFSGRQFSNSRSEMNVSTLELGDSALYLCASSLSATGGPNEQFFGPGTRLTVL.